The rows below give T cell receptor beta chains drawn from one sample of a study of CD8 T cells in Susac syndrome. TCRdb re-derived calls from the immunoSEQ multiplex PCR reads in MiXCR, one entry per CDR3 protein. The data contain 150,000 to 200,000 distinct CDR3 sequences, under 95% of them singletons. Sequences were obtained from CD4+ T cells from PBMCs. The receptors originated from a human donor with multiple sclerosis. The CDR3 runs from the conserved cysteine through the conserved F or W. The order of the fields is V gene, clone size, D gene, CDR3 length, J gene, CDR3 protein, CDR3 DNA. D genes are given only for firm matches. Some rows have no size entry. The others give once, few or many, or a class for an expanded clone.

>TRBV4-3|NA|NA|17|TRBJ1-2
CASSHESGTQGSYGYTF
TGCGCCAGCAGCCATGAGTCCGGGACACAGGGTTCCTATGGCTACACCTTC
>TRBV5-1|NA|TRBD2|12|TRBJ2-5
CASKREGETQYF
TGCGCCAGCAAGCGGGAGGGAGAGACCCAGTACTTC
>TRBV20-1|once|NA|14|TRBJ1-2
CSARPPQGQRDYTF
TGCAGTGCTCGACCCCCCCAGGGTCAGAGAGACTACACCTTC
>TRBV19|NA|TRBD2|16|TRBJ2-3
CASSTGAGGPPDTQYF
TGTGCCAGTAGTACCGGAGCGGGAGGACCGCCAGATACGCAGTATTTT
>TRBV3-1|NA|TRBD2|15|TRBJ2-3
CASSQNGGSTDTQYF
TGTGCCAGCAGCCAGAACGGGGGGAGCACAGATACGCAGTATTTT
>TRBV27|NA|NA|14|TRBJ2-3
CASSLFQGTDTQYF
TGTGCCAGCAGTTTATTCCAAGGCACAGATACGCAGTATTTT
>TRBV5-6|NA|NA|15|TRBJ1-2
CASSLVGRGDYGYTF
TGTGCCAGCAGCTTGGTGGGCAGGGGAGACTATGGCTACACCTTC
>TRBV28|NA|NA|15|TRBJ1-2
CASSAQGREFYGYTF
TGTGCCAGCAGTGCCCAGGGACGGGAGTTCTATGGCTACACCTTC
>TRBV4-3|once|TRBD2|17|TRBJ2-3
CASSQDELAGVTDTQYF
TGCGCCAGCAGCCAAGATGAGCTAGCGGGAGTCACAGATACGCAGTATTTT
>TRBV27|NA|TRBD2|16|TRBJ2-7
CASSPSGLAGTYEQYF
TGTGCCAGCAGTCCCTCCGGACTAGCGGGGACCTACGAGCAGTACTTC